This TCR beta chain stems from a study of CD8 T cells in ankylosing spondylitis. General study points: It appeared that ankylosing spondylitis blood was characterized by a TCR beta motif of several highly homologous variants. The disease-linked clones had a CD8+ phenotype and low blood frequencies. Matched synovial fluid from ankylosing spondylitis patients was reported to be enriched for disease-linked clones.

Making the TCR beta libraries involved quantitative 5'-RACE with molecular barcodes. From the 5' RACE reads, TCRdb called clonotypes with MiXCR, one entry per CDR3 protein. The sample has under 950,000 distinct CDR3 sequences; 15% to 20% are singletons. V lost 4 bases to trimming and J lost 6 bases; unmatched junction nucleotides: 8. The CDR3 spans 15 residues. Germline values: CDR1 SGHRS, CDR2 YFSETQ. Turning to this clonotype: Its antigen is not identified.

The sample consisted of blood, either unsorted or a sorted T cell fraction (not recorded which). This chain joins TRBV5-1 and TRBJ2-1; 9 nucleotides agree with TRBD1. This clonotype was sampled from a male donor with ankylosing spondylitis. The CDR3 is CASSPGTGSSNEQFF. The CDR3 nucleotides are TGCGCCAGCAGCCCTGGGACAGGGAGTTCCAATGAGCAGTTCTTC.